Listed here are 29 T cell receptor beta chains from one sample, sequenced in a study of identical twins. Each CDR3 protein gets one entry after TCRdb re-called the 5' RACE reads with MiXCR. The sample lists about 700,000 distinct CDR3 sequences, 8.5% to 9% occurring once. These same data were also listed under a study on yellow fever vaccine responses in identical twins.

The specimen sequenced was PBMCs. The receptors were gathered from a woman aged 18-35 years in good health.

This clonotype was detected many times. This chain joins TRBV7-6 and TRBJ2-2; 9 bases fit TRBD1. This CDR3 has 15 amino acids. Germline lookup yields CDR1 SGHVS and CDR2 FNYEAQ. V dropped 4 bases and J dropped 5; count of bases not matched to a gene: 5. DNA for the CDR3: TGTGCCAGCAGCTCGAACAGGGGGCTTACCGGGGAGCTGTTTTTT. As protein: CASSSNRGLTGELFF.

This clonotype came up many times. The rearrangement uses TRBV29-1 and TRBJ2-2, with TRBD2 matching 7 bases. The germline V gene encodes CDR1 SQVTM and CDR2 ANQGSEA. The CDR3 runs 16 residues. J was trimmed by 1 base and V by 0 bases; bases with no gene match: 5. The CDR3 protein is CSVEDSKRGNTGELFF. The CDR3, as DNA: TGCAGCGTTGAAGACAGTAAGCGGGGGAACACCGGGGAGCTGTTTTTT.

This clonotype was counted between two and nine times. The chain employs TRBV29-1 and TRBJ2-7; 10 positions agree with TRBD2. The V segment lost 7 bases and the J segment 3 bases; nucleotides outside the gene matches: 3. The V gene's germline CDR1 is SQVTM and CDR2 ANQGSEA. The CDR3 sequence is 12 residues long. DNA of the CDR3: TGCAGCGCAACTAGCGGGAACTACGAGCAGTACTTC. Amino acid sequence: CSATSGNYEQYF.

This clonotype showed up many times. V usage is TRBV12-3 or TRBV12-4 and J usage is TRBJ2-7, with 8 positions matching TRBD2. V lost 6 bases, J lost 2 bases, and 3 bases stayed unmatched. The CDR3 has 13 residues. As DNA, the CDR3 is TGTGCCAGCAGAACTAGCGGCACCTACGAGCAGTACTTC. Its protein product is CASRTSGTYEQYF.

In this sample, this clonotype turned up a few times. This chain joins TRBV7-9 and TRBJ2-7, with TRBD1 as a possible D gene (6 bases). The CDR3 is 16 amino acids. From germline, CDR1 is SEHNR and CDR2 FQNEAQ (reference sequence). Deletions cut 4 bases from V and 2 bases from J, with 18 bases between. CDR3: CASSSPKGQYTYEQYF. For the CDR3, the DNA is TGTGCCAGCAGCTCGCCCAAAGGACAGTATACCTACGAGCAGTACTTC.

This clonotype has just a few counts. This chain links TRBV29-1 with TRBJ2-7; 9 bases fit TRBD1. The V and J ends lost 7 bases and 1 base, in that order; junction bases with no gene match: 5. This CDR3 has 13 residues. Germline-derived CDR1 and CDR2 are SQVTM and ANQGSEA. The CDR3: CSGGQGTSYEQYF. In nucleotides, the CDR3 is TGCAGCGGGGGACAGGGTACATCCTACGAGCAGTACTTC.

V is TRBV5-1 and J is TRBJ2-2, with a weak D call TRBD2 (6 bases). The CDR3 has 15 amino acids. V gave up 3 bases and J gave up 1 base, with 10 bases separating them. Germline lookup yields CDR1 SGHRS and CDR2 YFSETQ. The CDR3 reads CASSWVGLNTGELFF. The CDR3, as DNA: TGCGCCAGCAGCTGGGTGGGACTGAACACCGGGGAGCTGTTTTTT.

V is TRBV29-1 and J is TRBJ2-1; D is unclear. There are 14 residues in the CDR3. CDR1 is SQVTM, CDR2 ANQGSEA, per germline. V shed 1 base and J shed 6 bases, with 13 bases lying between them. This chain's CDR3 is CSVEVQVSLNEQFF. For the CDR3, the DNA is TGCAGCGTTGAAGTTCAGGTTAGTCTCAATGAGCAGTTCTTC.

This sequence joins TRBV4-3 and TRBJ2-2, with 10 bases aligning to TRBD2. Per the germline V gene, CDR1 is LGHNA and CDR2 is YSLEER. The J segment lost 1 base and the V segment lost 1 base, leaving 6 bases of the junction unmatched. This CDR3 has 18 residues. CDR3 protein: CASSQVSGLAWNTGELFF. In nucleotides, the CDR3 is TGCGCCAGCAGCCAAGTATCGGGACTAGCGTGGAACACCGGGGAGCTGTTTTTT.

The DNA for the CDR3 is TGTGCCAGCAGCTTCGGCGGACTAGCGTCTAGGGAGACCCAGTACTTC. Translating gives CASSFGGLASRETQYF. The chain links TRBV5-4 to TRBJ2-5; 9 positions agree with TRBD2. This CDR3 is 16 amino acids long. The germline CDR1 and CDR2 sequences are SGHNT and YYREEE (reference sequence). V lost 2 bases and J lost 5; bases outside the gene matches: 10.

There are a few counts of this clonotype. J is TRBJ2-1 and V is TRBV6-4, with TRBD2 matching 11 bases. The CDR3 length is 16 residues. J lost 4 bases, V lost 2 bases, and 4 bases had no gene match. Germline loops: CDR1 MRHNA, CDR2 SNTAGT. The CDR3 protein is CASSDRGTSGYNEQFF. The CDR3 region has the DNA TGTGCCAGCAGTGACAGGGGGACTAGCGGTTACAATGAGCAGTTCTTC.

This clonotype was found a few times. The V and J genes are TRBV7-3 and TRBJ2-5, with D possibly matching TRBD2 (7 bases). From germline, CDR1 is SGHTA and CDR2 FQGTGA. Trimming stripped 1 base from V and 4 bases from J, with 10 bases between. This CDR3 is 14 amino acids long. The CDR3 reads CASSLMGGRETQYF. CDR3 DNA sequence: TGTGCCAGCAGCTTAATGGGGGGGCGAGAGACCCAGTACTTC.

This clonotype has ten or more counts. In DNA form, the CDR3 reads TGTGCCAGCAGTTCCCCGGGACTAGCGGGAGTGGTCGGGGAGCTGTTTTTT. It yields the protein CASSSPGLAGVVGELFF. The chain combines TRBV28 with TRBJ2-2; 14 bases align to TRBD2. Germline loops: CDR1 MDHEN, CDR2 SYDVKM. The CDR3 is made up of 17 amino acids. V was pared by 4 bases and J by 7 bases, with 8 bases of the junction left unmatched. The full variable domain, rest sourced from reference TRBV28 and TRBJ2-2, is DVKVTQSSRYLVKRTGEKVFLECVQDMDHENMFWYRQDPGLGLRLIYFSYDVKMKEKGDIPEGYSVSREKKERFSLILESASTNQTSMYLCASSSPGLAGVVGELFFGEGSRLTVL.

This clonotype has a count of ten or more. The CDR3 coding sequence is TGCAGCGTTGAAACAGGAGCGGGATCGTACAATGAGCAGTTCTTC. Encoded protein: CSVETGAGSYNEQFF. This rearrangement joins TRBV29-1 to TRBJ2-1; 7 bases fit TRBD2. Germline loops: CDR1 SQVTM, CDR2 ANQGSEA. Trimming at V came to 2 bases and at J to 4 bases, leaving 8 bases not matched to a gene. The CDR3 runs to 15 residues.

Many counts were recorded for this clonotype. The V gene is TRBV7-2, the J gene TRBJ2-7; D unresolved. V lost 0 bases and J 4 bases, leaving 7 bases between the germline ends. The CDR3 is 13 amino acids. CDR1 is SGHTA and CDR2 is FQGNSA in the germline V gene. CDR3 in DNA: TGTGCCAGCAGCTTAGCCCAGTTGTACGAGCAGTACTTC. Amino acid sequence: CASSLAQLYEQYF.

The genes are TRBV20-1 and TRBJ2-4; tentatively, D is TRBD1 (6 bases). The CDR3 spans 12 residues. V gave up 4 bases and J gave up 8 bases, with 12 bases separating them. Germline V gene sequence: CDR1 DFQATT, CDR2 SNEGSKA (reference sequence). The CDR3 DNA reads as TGCAGTGCTATCAGGGGTGTGGACATTCAGTACTTC. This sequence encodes CSAIRGVDIQYF.

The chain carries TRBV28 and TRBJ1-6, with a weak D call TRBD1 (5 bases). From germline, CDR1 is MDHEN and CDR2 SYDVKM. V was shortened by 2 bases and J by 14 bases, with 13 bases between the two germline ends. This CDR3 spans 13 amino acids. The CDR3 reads CASSLAQEAALHF. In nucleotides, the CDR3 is TGTGCCAGCAGTTTAGCACAGGAGGCCGCCCTCCACTTT.

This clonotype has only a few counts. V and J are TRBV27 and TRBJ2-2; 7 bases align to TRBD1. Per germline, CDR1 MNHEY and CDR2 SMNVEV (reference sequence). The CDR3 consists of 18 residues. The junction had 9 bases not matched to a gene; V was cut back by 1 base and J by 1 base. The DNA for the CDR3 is TGTGCCAGCAGTTTATATCCTGGGGGACAGAAGAACACCGGGGAGCTGTTTTTT. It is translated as CASSLYPGGQKNTGELFF.

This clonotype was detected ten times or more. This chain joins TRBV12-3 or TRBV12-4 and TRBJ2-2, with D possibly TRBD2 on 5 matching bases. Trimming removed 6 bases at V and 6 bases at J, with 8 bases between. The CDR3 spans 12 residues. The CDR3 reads CASRSAAGELFF. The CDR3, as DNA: TGTGCCAGCAGATCAGCGGCCGGGGAGCTGTTTTTT.

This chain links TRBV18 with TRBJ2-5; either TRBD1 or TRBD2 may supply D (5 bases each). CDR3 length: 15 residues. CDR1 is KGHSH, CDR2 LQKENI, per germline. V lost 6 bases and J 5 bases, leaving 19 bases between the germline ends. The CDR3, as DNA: TGTGCCAGCTCGCCATCTCGGGGCACTCAGGAGACCCAGTACTTC. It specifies CASSPSRGTQETQYF.

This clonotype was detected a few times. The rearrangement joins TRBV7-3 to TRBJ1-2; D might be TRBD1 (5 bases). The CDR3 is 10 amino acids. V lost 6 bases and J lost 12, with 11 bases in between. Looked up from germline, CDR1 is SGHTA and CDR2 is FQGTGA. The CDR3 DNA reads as TGTGCCAGCAGGCTAGACAGAAACACCTTC. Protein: CASRLDRNTF. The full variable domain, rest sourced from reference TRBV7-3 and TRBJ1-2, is GAGVSQTPSNKVTEKGKYVELRCDPISGHTALYWYRQSLGQGPEFLIYFQGTGAADDSGLPNDRFFAVRPEGSVSTLKIQRTERGDSAVYLCASRLDRNTFGSGTRLTVV.

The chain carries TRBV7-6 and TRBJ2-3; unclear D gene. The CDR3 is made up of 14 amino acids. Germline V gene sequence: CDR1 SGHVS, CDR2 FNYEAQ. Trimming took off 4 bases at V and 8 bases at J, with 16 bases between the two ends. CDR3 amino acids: CASSSSGLLGTQYF. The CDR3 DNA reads TGTGCCAGCAGCTCATCGGGCCTCCTCGGTACGCAGTATTTT.

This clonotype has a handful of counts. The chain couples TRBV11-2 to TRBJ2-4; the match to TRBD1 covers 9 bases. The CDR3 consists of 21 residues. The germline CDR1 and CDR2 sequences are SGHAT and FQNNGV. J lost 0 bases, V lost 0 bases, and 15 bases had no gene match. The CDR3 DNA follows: TGTGCCAGCAGCTTAGATTTTTTCGGACAGGGGACACCTCTAGCCAAAAACATTCAGTACTTC. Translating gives CASSLDFFGQGTPLAKNIQYF.

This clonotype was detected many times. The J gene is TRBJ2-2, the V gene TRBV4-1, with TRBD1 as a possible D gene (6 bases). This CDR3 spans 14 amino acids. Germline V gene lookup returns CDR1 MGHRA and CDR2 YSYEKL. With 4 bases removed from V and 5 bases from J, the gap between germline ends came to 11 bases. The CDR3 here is CASSPGQLTGELFF. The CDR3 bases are TGCGCCAGCAGCCCCGGACAGTTGACCGGGGAGCTGTTTTTT.

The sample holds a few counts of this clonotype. The chain's CDR3 is CSARGRGGRDNTDTQYF. In nucleotides, the CDR3 is TGCAGTGCTAGAGGAAGAGGGGGGCGGGACAACACAGATACGCAGTATTTT. The rearrangement links TRBV20-1 to TRBJ2-3; the D call may be TRBD1 or TRBD2 (6 bases each). This CDR3 comprises 17 residues. CDR1 DFQATT and CDR2 SNEGSKA come from the germline V gene (reference sequence). Trimming left V 1 base short and J 2 bases short, with 19 bases between.

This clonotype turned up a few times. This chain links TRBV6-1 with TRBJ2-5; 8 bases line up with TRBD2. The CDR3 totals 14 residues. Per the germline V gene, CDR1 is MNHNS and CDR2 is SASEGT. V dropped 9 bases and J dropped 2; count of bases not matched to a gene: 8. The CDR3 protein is CASLKAGEQETQYF. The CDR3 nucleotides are TGTGCCAGTCTGAAAGCGGGGGAGCAAGAGACCCAGTACTTC.

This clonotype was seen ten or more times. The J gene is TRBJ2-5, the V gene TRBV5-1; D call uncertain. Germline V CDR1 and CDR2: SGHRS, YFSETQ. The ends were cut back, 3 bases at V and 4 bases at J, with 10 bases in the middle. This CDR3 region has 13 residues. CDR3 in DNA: TGCGCCAGCAGCTCCCTCGTCTCAGAGACCCAGTACTTC. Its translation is CASSSLVSETQYF.

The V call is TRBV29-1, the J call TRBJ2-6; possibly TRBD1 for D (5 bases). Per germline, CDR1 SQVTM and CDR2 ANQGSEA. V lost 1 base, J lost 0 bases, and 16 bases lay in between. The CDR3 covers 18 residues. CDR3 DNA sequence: TGCAGCGTTGAAGTCCGCGGCAGGGATAGCTCTGGGGCCAACGTCCTGACTTTC. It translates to CSVEVRGRDSSGANVLTF.

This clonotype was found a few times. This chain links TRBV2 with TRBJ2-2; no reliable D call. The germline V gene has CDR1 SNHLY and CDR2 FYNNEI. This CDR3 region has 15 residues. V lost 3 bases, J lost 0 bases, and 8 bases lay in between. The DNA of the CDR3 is TGTGCCAGCAGTGACAGAACTGCGAACACCGGGGAGCTGTTTTTT. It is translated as CASSDRTANTGELFF.